The clone carrying this T cell receptor (beta chain) was picked up many times. The antigen remains unidentified. This sample stems from a study of T cells in Graves' hyperthyroidism and ophthalmopathy. The definition of stable Graves' hyperthyroidism was no ophthalmopathy progression within 18 months. Patients aged 18 to 65 had newly diagnosed hyperthyroidism that had lasted under 2 months. Researchers took RNA transcripts and amplified the TCR beta CDR3 regions from them. Researchers ran a first-round RT-PCR on the TCR CDR3 using the HTBI primer set. In TCRdb, the multiplex PCR reads were re-called with MiXCR into one record per CDR3 protein. The sample carries 800,000 or so distinct CDR3 sequences, 38% recorded once. Per germline, CDR1 SGHTA and CDR2 FQGNSA. Trimming shortened V by 5 bases and J by 5 bases, and 13 bases separated the two germline ends. The CDR3 has 13 residues. Points from the study as a whole: The majority of expanded thyroid clonotypes above 0.001 also appeared in blood.

The J gene is TRBJ2-7, the V gene TRBV7-2; D possibly corresponds to TRBD2 (7 bases). Sequenced input: blood. The receptor was isolated from a man aged 18 to 30 with Graves' hyperthyroidism. The CDR3 reads CASSSGTPNEQYF. CDR3 DNA sequence: TGTGCCAGCAGCAGCGGGACACCGAACGAGCAGTACTTC.